A single sample gave rise to the 20 T cell receptor beta chains below, sequenced in a study of T cells in Graves' hyperthyroidism and ophthalmopathy. TCR beta CDR3 sequences were amplified from RNA transcripts. During a first-round RT-PCR of the TCR CDR3, the HTBI primer set was used. TCRdb processed the multiplex PCR reads anew with MiXCR; each CDR3 protein has one entry. The sample includes about 360,000 distinct CDR3 sequences, about 18% of them seen just once. The sample was blood. The source is a woman aged 18-29 years with Graves' hyperthyroidism.

This clonotype was picked up many times. The J gene is TRBJ1-2, the V gene TRBV6-1, with D unresolved. The germline V gene has CDR1 MNHNS and CDR2 SASEGT. Trimming left V 7 bases short and J 4 bases short, with 22 bases between. The CDR3 has 16 amino acids. CDR3 amino acids: CASTNNEEVYPYGYTF. CDR3 coding DNA: TGTGCCAGCACCAATAACGAGGAGGTATACCCCTATGGCTACACCTTC.

Ten or more counts support this clonotype. This chain connects TRBV15 to TRBJ2-7; maybe TRBD1 (6 bases). The V end was cut by 11 bases, the J end by 2 bases, with 16 bases between. This CDR3 region has 13 residues. The germline gives CDR1 LNHNV, CDR2 YYDKDF (reference sequence). The CDR3 spells CASGFGDTYEQYF. CDR3 sequence (DNA): TGTGCCTCCGGTTTTGGGGACACCTACGAGCAGTACTTC.

Comments on this clonotype: This may stem from a read error, because a much larger clone lies one nucleotide away. The chain is built from TRBV19 and TRBJ1-2; 7 bases match TRBD1. The germline gives CDR1 LNHDA, CDR2 SQIVND (reference sequence). This CDR3 contains 14 residues. CDR3: CASQRQGTNYGYSF. CDR3 nucleotides: TGTGCCAGCCAAAGACAGGGAACTAACTATGGCTACAGCTTC.

This clonotype was counted at least ten times. The V gene is TRBV4-1, the J gene TRBJ2-7, with TRBD1 matching 7 bases. The trim removed 1 base at V and 6 bases at J, leaving 9 bases unmatched. The CDR3 has 15 amino acids. Germline V gene data show CDR1 as MGHRA and CDR2 as YSYEKL. The CDR3 coding sequence is TGCGCCAGCAGCCAAGGGAGACAGGGCTTCGTCGAGCAGTACTTC. It specifies CASSQGRQGFVEQYF.

This clonotype was counted a few times. The chain recombines TRBV5-6 with TRBJ1-6; D unresolved. CDR3 length equals 14 residues. Germline V gene sequence: CDR1 SGHDT, CDR2 YYEEEE. Trimming removed 0 bases at V and 7 bases at J, with 8 bases between. The CDR3 sequence is CASSLGRLNSPLHF. The CDR3 region has the DNA TGTGCCAGCAGCTTGGGACGGTTAAATTCACCCCTCCACTTT.

This clonotype was recorded many times. This chain uses TRBV20-1 with TRBJ1-1; D remains ambiguous. CDR1 DFQATT and CDR2 SNEGSKA come from the germline V gene (reference sequence). There are 15 residues in the CDR3. Trimming shortened V by 0 bases and J by 3 bases, and 14 bases separated the two germline ends. CDR3 sequence reads: CSARDPSVVDTEAFF. CDR3 in DNA: TGCAGTGCTAGAGATCCGAGCGTGGTAGACACTGAAGCTTTCTTT.

This clonotype came up many times. V and J are TRBV5-5 and TRBJ1-2; D is unclear. Trimming pared 1 base from V and 2 bases from J, leaving 3 bases between. CDR3 length: 12 amino acids. Germline V lookup: CDR1 SGHKS, CDR2 YYEKEE (reference sequence). The CDR3 DNA follows: TGTGCCAGCAGCTTGTGGAACTATGGCTACACCTTC. Translated, it gives CASSLWNYGYTF.

This clonotype occurred many times. This sequence joins TRBV12-5 and TRBJ1-5; D uncertain. Germline CDR1 is LGHNT and CDR2 is FRNRAP. V was trimmed by 5 bases and J by 5 bases, leaving 10 bases between them. The CDR3 extends over 13 amino acids. The CDR3 DNA follows: TGTGCTAGTGGTGTTGACGGAGATCAGCCCCAGCATTTT. As protein: CASGVDGDQPQHF.

This clonotype was counted ten times or more. The V gene is TRBV7-3, the J gene TRBJ1-1; no definite D call. The ends were cut back, 0 bases at V and 6 bases at J, with 5 bases in the middle. The CDR3 is 12 amino acids. Per germline, CDR1 SGHTA and CDR2 FQGTGA. The CDR3 DNA is TGTGCCAGCAGCTTAACGGCGTCTGAAGCTTTCTTT. Translated, it gives CASSLTASEAFF.

This clonotype has at least ten counts. A read error may be the cause here, since a much bigger clone is one base away. The chain uses TRBV2 and TRBJ1-2; possible D gene TRBD1, 6 bases. Germline loops: CDR1 SNHLY, CDR2 FYNNEI. Trimming cost V 6 bases and J 4 bases, with 9 bases left between them. The CDR3 sequence is 12 residues long. CDR3 loop: CASRDRSYGYTF. CDR3 in DNA: TGTGCCAGCAGGGACAGAAGCTATGGCTACACCTTC. The variable domain in full, with the rest retrieved from reference TRBV2 and TRBJ1-2, is EPEVTQTPSHQVTQMGQEVILRCVPISNHLYFYWYRQILGQKVEFLVSFYNNEISEKSEIFDDQFSVERPDGSNFTLKIRSTKLEDSAMYFCASRDRSYGYTFGSGTRLTVV.

A few counts support this clonotype. The CDR3, as DNA: TGCAGCGTTGGAGGGGAGAACACCGGGGAGCTGTTTTTT. It codes for CSVGGENTGELFF. This rearrangement joins TRBV29-1 to TRBJ2-2; D may correspond to TRBD1 or TRBD2 (5 bases each). The V and J ends lost 4 bases and 1 base respectively, with 7 bases between them. The germline V gene encodes CDR1 SQVTM and CDR2 ANQGSEA. The CDR3 runs 13 residues.

Many counts were recorded for this clonotype. CDR3 sequence: CASSDGGGGSNQPQHF. As DNA, the CDR3 is TGTGCCAGCAGTGACGGGGGCGGGGGGAGCAATCAGCCCCAGCATTTT. This chain joins TRBV25-1 and TRBJ1-5, with D possibly TRBD1 on 6 matching bases. Germline assignment: CDR1 MGHDK and CDR2 SYGVNS. This CDR3 region has 16 residues. With 3 bases removed from V and 1 base from J, the gap between germline ends came to 13 bases.

This clonotype occurred many times. The J gene is TRBJ1-1, the V gene TRBV27; possible D gene TRBD1, 6 bases. Germline CDR1 is MNHEY and CDR2 is SMNVEV (reference sequence). The CDR3 consists of 13 residues. Trimming took off 2 bases at V and 7 bases at J, with 11 bases between the two ends. CDR3 in amino acids: CASSLVGAVEAFF. CDR3 in DNA: TGTGCCAGCAGTTTAGTGGGGGCTGTTGAAGCTTTCTTT.

In its sample, this clonotype was seen a few times. A much larger clone sits a single nucleotide away, making a read error possible. V and J are TRBV12-3 or TRBV12-4 and TRBJ2-5; 8 positions match TRBD2. Losses at the gene ends were 2 bases for V and 5 bases for J; bases not matched to a gene: 1. The CDR3 runs to 13 residues. The CDR3 DNA is TGTGCCAGCAGTTTAATAGCGGGGGAGACCCAGTACTTC. This encodes CASSLIAGETQYF.

J is TRBJ2-7 and V is TRBV6-2 or TRBV6-3; 8 bases map to TRBD2. Germline CDR1 reads MNHEY; CDR2 reads SVGEGT. Germline trimming cut 0 bases from V and 5 bases from J; bases unmatched to any gene: 12. The CDR3 contains 17 residues. The CDR3 loop reads CASSYSTAGEKVDEQYF. In DNA, the CDR3 is TGTGCCAGCAGTTACTCGACAGCGGGGGAAAAAGTGGACGAGCAGTACTTC.

In this sample, this clonotype turned up many times. V usage is TRBV24-1 and J usage is TRBJ2-7; 11 bases map to TRBD1. CDR1 is KGHDR, CDR2 SFDVKD, per germline. Trimming cost V 5 bases and J 0 bases; bases outside gene matches: 8. This CDR3 region has 17 residues. CDR3 region: CATSGPPGTGGSYEQYF. Written as DNA, the CDR3 is TGTGCCACCAGTGGCCCACCCGGGACAGGGGGCTCCTACGAGCAGTACTTC.

This clonotype was detected many times. The genes are TRBV2 and TRBJ1-4; D is undetermined. Germline loops: CDR1 SNHLY, CDR2 FYNNEI. The V and J ends lost 3 bases and 8 bases respectively, with 16 bases between them. The CDR3 consists of 15 residues. The CDR3 reads CASSERGVGSEKLFF. CDR3 DNA sequence: TGTGCCAGCAGTGAGCGCGGTGTGGGAAGCGAAAAACTGTTTTTT.

This clonotype has a count of ten or more. The chain employs TRBV20-1 and TRBJ1-1; 7 positions match TRBD1. Germline CDR1 and CDR2: DFQATT and SNEGSKA (reference sequence). This CDR3 is 16 amino acids long. V gave up 3 bases and J gave up 0 bases; unmatched junction bases: 10. The CDR3 spells CSASWRQGLMNTEAFF. CDR3 in DNA: TGCAGTGCTAGTTGGAGACAGGGACTCATGAACACTGAAGCTTTCTTT.

This clonotype has ten or more counts. This sequence joins TRBV2 and TRBJ1-1; D is unresolved. The CDR3 totals 14 residues. V was pared by 5 bases and J by 4 bases, with 14 bases between. From germline, CDR1 is SNHLY and CDR2 FYNNEI. As DNA, the CDR3 is TGTGCCAGCAGTTTCGGACTCGGTGGCACTGAAGCTTTCTTT. Amino acids: CASSFGLGGTEAFF. Full variable domain (remainder filled in from reference TRBV2 and TRBJ1-1): EPEVTQTPSHQVTQMGQEVILRCVPISNHLYFYWYRQILGQKVEFLVSFYNNEISEKSEIFDDQFSVERPDGSNFTLKIRSTKLEDSAMYFCASSFGLGGTEAFFGQGTRLTVV.

In its sample, this clonotype was seen many times. The rearrangement links TRBV20-1 to TRBJ1-2; D gene uncertain. The CDR3 length is 11 residues. Germline V CDR1 and CDR2: DFQATT, SNEGSKA (reference sequence). The CDR3 region is CRAGGDYGYTF. In nucleotides, the CDR3 is TGCAGAGCGGGCGGAGACTATGGCTACACCTTC.